These T cell receptor beta chains were read from a single sample in a study of T cell clonotyping in hematopoietic cell transplantation. Sequencing was performed with immunoSEQ multiplex PCR; in TCRdb, only in-frame clones are kept and a portion is missing. The sample has about 36,000 clones, 85% to 95% seen once. Sequences were derived from peripheral blood mononuclear cells, sampled before stem cell transplant. Every receptor here comes from a man aged 35-49 years with chronic myeloid leukemia. Some clones in this sample may be carry-over from other donors' samples. CDR3s include the opening cysteine and the closing phenylalanine or tryptophan. D genes are given only for firm matches. Rows give clone size only sometimes, using once, few, many, or a class for an expanded clone.

clone_size d_call j_call v_call cdr3_aa cdr3_nt
- - TRBJ2-7 TRBV19 CASSMRTGGDEQYF TGTGCCAGTAGTATGCGGACTGGGGGTGACGAGCAGTACTTC
- TRBD1 TRBJ1-1 TRBV5-4 CASSRPPGGGTEAFF TGTGCCAGCAGCCGTCCTCCAGGGGGCGGGACTGAAGCTTTCTTT
- TRBD2 TRBJ2-3 TRBV28 CASSGTSGGGTDTQYF TGTGCCAGCAGTGGGACTAGCGGGGGAGGCACAGATACGCAGTATTTT
- - TRBJ2-7 TRBV14 CASSLDRIYEQYF TGTGCCAGCAGCCTAGACAGGATCTACGAGCAGTACTTC
- - TRBJ1-5 TRBV30 CAWSVGTREGQPQHF TGTGCCTGGAGTGTAGGGACTCGGGAAGGTCAGCCCCAGCATTTT
- - TRBJ2-1 TRBV10-3 CAISESLRVYNEQFF TGTGCCATCAGTGAGTCGTTGAGAGTCTACAATGAGCAGTTCTTC
- - TRBJ2-3 TRBV7-9 CASMRPGTDTQYF TGTGCCAGCATGCGACCAGGGACAGATACGCAGTATTTT
- TRBD1 TRBJ1-6 TRBV6-6 CASSYSDRDNSPLHF TGTGCCAGCAGTTACTCGGACAGGGACAATTCACCCCTCCACTTT
once TRBD1 TRBJ1-4 TRBV5-1 CASSTGQGEYNEKLFF TGCGCCAGCAGCACGGGACAGGGAGAATATAATGAAAAACTGTTTTTT
- TRBD2 TRBJ2-7 TRBV5-6 CASSSLAGGSYEQYF TGTGCCAGCAGCTCCCTAGCGGGGGGTTCTTACGAGCAGTACTTC
- - TRBJ1-5 TRBV6-5 CASSAGGRSNQPQHF TGTGCCAGCAGCGCTGGTGGTAGGAGCAATCAGCCCCAGCATTTT
- - TRBJ2-7 TRBV11-2 CASSLGGQLEQYF TGTGCCAGCAGCTTAGGTGGCCAGCTAGAGCAGTACTTC
once - TRBJ1-2 TRBV4-1 CASKPFTSPDGYTF TGCGCCAGCAAGCCTTTTACTTCGCCGGATGGCTACACCTTC
- TRBD1 TRBJ2-2 TRBV27 CASGGQWGTGELFF TGTGCCAGCGGGGGACAGTGGGGCACCGGGGAGCTGTTTTTT
- TRBD1 TRBJ1-5 TRBV4-1 CASSPLGQGGLLAQHF TGCGCCAGCAGCCCCCTCGGACAGGGTGGGCTCTTGGCCCAGCATTTT
- - TRBJ1-5 TRBV10-3 CAISQGSNQPQHF TGTGCCATCAGCCAAGGGAGCAATCAGCCCCAGCATTTT
- TRBD1 TRBJ1-2 TRBV28 CASSLGTGNGYTF TGTGCCAGCAGTTTAGGGACAGGGAATGGCTACACCTTC
- TRBD1 TRBJ2-2 TRBV27 CASSPTQGTVLAGELFF TGTGCCAGCAGTCCAACCCAAGGGACAGTTTTGGCCGGGGAGCTGTTTTTT
- TRBD1 TRBJ1-2 TRBV28 CASSPLTQGDLYGYTF TGTGCCAGCAGTCCACTCACACAGGGGGATCTCTATGGCTACACCTTC
- TRBD1 TRBJ2-7 TRBV4-1 CASSPGQHYEQYF TGCGCCAGCAGCCCGGGACAGCACTACGAGCAGTACTTC
- - TRBJ1-1 TRBV11-3 CASSLAYSPEAFF TGTGCCAGCAGCTTGGCCTATTCCCCTGAAGCTTTCTTT
- - TRBJ1-3 TRBV14 CASSQESVGNTIYF TGTGCCAGCAGCCAAGAATCTGTGGGAAACACCATATATTTT
- - TRBJ2-1 TRBV7-2 CASTLGRGQSNEQFF TGTGCCAGCACCCTAGGGCGGGGCCAGAGCAATGAGCAGTTCTTC
- TRBD1 TRBJ1-2 TRBV9 CASSGGTGRSYGYTF TGTGCCAGCAGCGGAGGGACAGGAAGATCCTATGGCTACACCTTC
- TRBD1 TRBJ1-1 TRBV7-2 CASSGRQGNTEAFF TGTGCCAGCAGCGGACGACAGGGTAACACTGAAGCTTTCTTT